The clone carrying this T cell receptor (beta chain) was seen at least ten times. No antigen is known for it. The sample originates from a study of regulatory T cells in long-lasting Graves disease. The V gene's germline CDR1 is SEHNR and CDR2 FQNEAQ (reference sequence). V was clipped by 4 bases and J by 4 bases, with 13 bases between them. The CDR3 is 14 residues long. Time point reported: newly diagnosed GD, antithyroid drugs for less than 3 months. After RNA was extracted from PBMCs, the TCR library was made from it. Arm-PCR of CDR3 regions with iRepertoire HTBI primers generated TCR beta libraries. A single record per CDR3 protein comes from TCRdb applying MiXCR to the multiplex PCR reads. The sample consists of around 250,000 distinct CDR3 sequences, roughly 18% of them appearing once. Broader study findings: Persistent Graves' cases showed lower TCR diversity than newly diagnosed cases.

This sample was shared with a second study, whose subject was T cells in Graves' hyperthyroidism and ophthalmopathy. Turning to that study: Stable Graves' hyperthyroidism denoted no ophthalmopathy progression over 18 months. A set of HTBI primers served as the primers for a first-round RT-PCR of the TCR CDR3.

The rearrangement uses TRBV7-9 and TRBJ1-2; D unresolved. This material consisted of peripheral blood mononuclear cells (PBMCs), taken at new diagnosis, from a patient treated with antithyroid drugs. This clonotype was obtained from a woman younger than 45 with Graves disease. CDR3 in DNA: TGTGCCAGCAGCTCGCAGACCGGGTCCTATGGCTACACCTTC. This gives the protein CASSSQTGSYGYTF. The full variable domain, rest sourced from reference TRBV7-9 and TRBJ1-2, is DTGVSQNPRHKITKRGQNVTFRCDPISEHNRLYWYRQTLGQGPEFLTYFQNEAQLEKSRLLSDRFSAERPKGSFSTLEIQRTEQGDSAMYLCASSSQTGSYGYTFGSGTRLTVV.